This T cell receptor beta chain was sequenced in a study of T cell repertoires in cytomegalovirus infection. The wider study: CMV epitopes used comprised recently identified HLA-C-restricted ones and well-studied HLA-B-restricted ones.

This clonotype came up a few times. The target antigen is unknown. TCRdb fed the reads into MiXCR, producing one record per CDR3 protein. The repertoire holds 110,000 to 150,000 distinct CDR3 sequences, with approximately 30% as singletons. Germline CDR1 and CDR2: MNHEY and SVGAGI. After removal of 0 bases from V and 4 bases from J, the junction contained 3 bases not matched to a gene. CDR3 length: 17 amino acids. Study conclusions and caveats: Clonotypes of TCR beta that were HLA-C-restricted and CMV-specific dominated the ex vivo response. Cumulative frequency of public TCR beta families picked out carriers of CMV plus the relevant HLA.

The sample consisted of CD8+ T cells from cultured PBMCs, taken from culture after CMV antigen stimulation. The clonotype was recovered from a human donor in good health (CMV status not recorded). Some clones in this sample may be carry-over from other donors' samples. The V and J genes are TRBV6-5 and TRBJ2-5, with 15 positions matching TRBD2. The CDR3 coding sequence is TGTGCCAGCAGTTACTCCGGACTAGCGGGGGGGACAGAGACCCAGTACTTC. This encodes CASSYSGLAGGTETQYF.